This TCR beta chain appears in the sequencing data of a study of T cells in Graves' hyperthyroidism and ophthalmopathy (dated by TCRdb to the late 2010s). At the level of the whole study: Peripheral blood was sampled at the time of initial diagnosis, prior to any treatment. Following sampling, methimazole starting at 30 mg daily was given to hyperthyroidism patients, and high-dose intravenous methylprednisolone was given to ophthalmopathy patients. Prospective prediction of ophthalmopathy was tested in an independent validation cohort of approximately 19 hyperthyroidism patients and 17 patients who later progressed to ophthalmopathy. For training and testing, the 100 or so patients in the discovery cohort were randomly divided in a 7:3 ratio. TCR Vbeta CDR3 sequencing of 130 to 150 peripheral blood samples (about 45 ophthalmopathy, approximately 80 hyperthyroidism and around 17 progressor patients) is reported in the paper. To identify distinguishing TCR V-J signatures, a discovery cohort of some 99 patients was used, comprising 40 to 45 with Graves' ophthalmopathy and 57 with stable Graves' hyperthyroidism. In addition, the study compared T-cell repertoires in thyroid tissue and in blood from five or six Graves' hyperthyroidism patients. Paper-wide results and their limitations: No statistical method was used to set the sample size in advance, and investigators knew the group allocation. Most expanded thyroid clonotypes (frequency above 0.001) were also found in blood, which suggests that blood repertoires may mirror thyroid immune responses. During validation, the model predicted progression to ophthalmopathy a median of about 6.3 months ahead of onset, with almost 71% sensitivity and 72% to 80% specificity. A model built on a 13 V-J signature distinguished ophthalmopathy from stable hyperthyroidism, reaching around 88% sensitivity and 81.08% specificity in cross-validation and 80%/75% in testing.

A patient counted as having stable Graves' hyperthyroidism if no progression to ophthalmopathy occurred over 18 months of follow-up. Hyperthyroidism patients were aged 18 to 65 years and newly diagnosed, with disease duration of less than 2 months. The study excluded patients with uncontrolled infections, other autoimmune diseases, pregnancy or lactation. Diagnoses relied on clinical symptoms, serum thyroxine and TRAb, thyroid ultrasound and orbital computed tomography. Ficoll-Paque density gradient centrifugation was used to isolate PBMCs from about 9 ml of fresh peripheral blood. Total RNA was extracted with Trizol reagent, and quality was checked on an Agilent 2100 Bioanalyzer. The TCR beta CDR3 regions were amplified from RNA transcripts. A first-round RT-PCR of the TCR CDR3 used the HTBI primer set with the Qiagen OneStep RT-PCR kit. A second multiplex PCR round built the libraries, followed by size selection and purification. Paired-end sequencing of the libraries was performed with 100 bp reads on an Illumina HiSeq2000. From the authors' description of their analysis: SOAPnuke was used to process the raw data, with reads discarded if the reads contained adapters or uncalled bases, had a mean Phred below 15, or lacked an exact constant-primer or identifier match. COPE v1.2.5 was used to merge high-quality paired reads, and clonotypes were defined as unique nucleotide sequences. Clonotypes were aligned to IMGT TRBV, TRBD and TRBJ reference segments using MiTCR v1.1. The analysis was restricted to V-J combinations with a frequency above 0.0001, which together covered 98% to 99.2% of the repertoires. A TCS score was defined as the ratio between F50 (clonal expansion) and ExV (chaos), using BLOSUM62-based TCRdist between CDR3 peptides within each V-J. Welch's t-statistics and random forest reduced around 510 V-J features to 10 to 15, which were used in a naive Bayes classifier (R e1071). Clones were called with MiXCR by TCRdb after fastp trimmed the public reads at Q25, and only in-frame beta chains were retained. Records with the same CDR3 protein are collapsed into one entry carrying the most frequent genes and DNA. The V and J calls follow TCRdb's processing rather than the paper's. This sample holds 380,000 or so distinct CDR3 sequences; approximately 19% were observed only once. The ten biggest clones cover 3.7% of the sample.

In the case of this clonotype: Its antigen is unknown. Per-nucleotide qualities are absent, and no much larger clonotype sits a single base away.

V and J are truncated by 6 bases and 1 base respectively, leaving an intervening sequence of 9 bases. CDR1 SQVTM and CDR2 ANQGSEA were looked up in the germline V gene. Measured from the cysteine to the phenylalanine, the CDR3 is 12 residues long. Only the CDR3 region is kept as DNA, spanning 36 bases read in frame from base 1. Sequencing was done on a sample of blood. The chain is assembled from TRBV29-1 and TRBJ1-2; the D gene is perhaps TRBD1, from 5 matching bases. The clonotype comes from a young woman with Graves' hyperthyroidism. In nucleotide form, the sequence is TGCAGCGTGAGGACAAATAACTATGGCTACACCTTC. Translated, this gives CSVRTNNYGYTF. With the rest looked up from the reference TRBV29-1 and TRBJ1-2 genes rather than sequenced, the full variable domain is SAVISQKPSRDICQRGTSLTIQCQVDSQVTMMFWYRQQPGQSLTLIATANQGSEATYESGFVIDKFPISRPNLTFSTLTVSNMSPEDSSIYLCSVRTNNYGYTFGSGTRLTVV.